A selection of T cell receptor beta chains follows, all from one sample in a study of blood T cells in healthy people across ages. Using its own MiXCR run on the 5' RACE reads, TCRdb lists one record per CDR3 protein. This table has 700,000 to 950,000 distinct CDR3 sequences, 55% to 75% appearing once. Sequencing input: blood. All receptors come from a man aged 30-40 years in good health. The CDR3 runs from the conserved cysteine through the conserved F or W. Each record gives: clone size, V gene, J gene, D gene, CDR3 DNA, CDR3 protein. The D gene is left open where the match is weak. Expanded clones are given a class, and other clones once, few, many or no size at all.

abundance: NA
v_gene: TRBV11-3
j_gene: TRBJ2-1
d_gene: NA
CDR3nt: TGTGCCAGCAGCCCCCGGGACGGAATCTACAATGAGCAGTTCTTC
CDR3aa: CASSPRDGIYNEQFF

abundance: NA
v_gene: TRBV27
j_gene: TRBJ2-1
d_gene: NA
CDR3nt: TGTGCCAGCAGTTTCACCCACAATGAGCAGTTCTTC
CDR3aa: CASSFTHNEQFF

abundance: NA
v_gene: TRBV20-1
j_gene: TRBJ2-5
d_gene: NA
CDR3nt: TGCAGTGCTAGACCGGTAGAGACCCAGTACTTC
CDR3aa: CSARPVETQYF

abundance: NA
v_gene: TRBV18
j_gene: TRBJ2-3
d_gene: NA
CDR3nt: TGTGCCAGCTCGCCGGGGCAGCCACCTCAATCGCAGTATTTT
CDR3aa: CASSPGQPPQSQYF

abundance: few
v_gene: TRBV7-9
j_gene: TRBJ2-3
d_gene: NA
CDR3nt: TGTGCCAGCAGCTTAGTGGATAGCACAGATACGCAGTATTTT
CDR3aa: CASSLVDSTDTQYF

abundance: NA
v_gene: TRBV20-1
j_gene: TRBJ1-6
d_gene: NA
CDR3nt: TGCAGTGCTACCGGCAGGGCCAATTCACCCCTCCACTTT
CDR3aa: CSATGRANSPLHF

abundance: NA
v_gene: TRBV30
j_gene: TRBJ1-2
d_gene: NA
CDR3nt: TGTGCCTGGAGTGAATATGGCTACACCTTC
CDR3aa: CAWSEYGYTF

abundance: few
v_gene: TRBV6-5
j_gene: TRBJ2-4
d_gene: TRBD2
CDR3nt: TGTGCCAGCAGCCCTCGAGCGGGGTCCAAGAACATTCAGTACTTC
CDR3aa: CASSPRAGSKNIQYF

abundance: NA
v_gene: TRBV18
j_gene: TRBJ2-3
d_gene: NA
CDR3nt: TGTGCCAGCTCACCACCGGGACCCACAGATACGCAGTATTTT
CDR3aa: CASSPPGPTDTQYF

abundance: few
v_gene: TRBV29-1
j_gene: TRBJ2-5
d_gene: NA
CDR3nt: TGCAGCGTTGAAAGGGGGGGTGCGAACCAAGAGACCCAGTACTTC
CDR3aa: CSVERGGANQETQYF

abundance: NA
v_gene: TRBV27
j_gene: TRBJ1-2
d_gene: NA
CDR3nt: TGTGCCAGCAGAAGTCTGGCAGTCAACTATGGCTACACCTTC
CDR3aa: CASRSLAVNYGYTF

abundance: many
v_gene: TRBV20-1
j_gene: TRBJ1-2
d_gene: NA
CDR3nt: TGCAGTGCTAGAGTGGAAGCTACGTATGGCTACACCTTC
CDR3aa: CSARVEATYGYTF

abundance: NA
v_gene: TRBV6-2/TRBV6-3
j_gene: TRBJ2-5
d_gene: TRBD2
CDR3nt: TGTGCCAGCAGTTACAGTCTAGCGGTCCGGGAGCAGTACTTC
CDR3aa: CASSYSLAVREQYF

abundance: NA
v_gene: TRBV12-3/TRBV12-4
j_gene: TRBJ1-1
d_gene: NA
CDR3nt: TGTGCCAGCAGCTCTAGTCTCACCGAAGCTTTCTTT
CDR3aa: CASSSSLTEAFF

abundance: few
v_gene: TRBV29-1
j_gene: TRBJ1-1
d_gene: NA
CDR3nt: TGCAGCGTGACGGGGGCAGCTCCTGAAGCTTTCTTT
CDR3aa: CSVTGAAPEAFF

abundance: NA
v_gene: TRBV29-1
j_gene: TRBJ2-3
d_gene: TRBD1
CDR3nt: TGCAGCGTTATACGACAGGGGACAGATACGCAGTATTTT
CDR3aa: CSVIRQGTDTQYF

abundance: few
v_gene: TRBV2
j_gene: TRBJ2-1
d_gene: NA
CDR3nt: TGTGCCAGCAGTGCGGGCCCGGGGATCTACAATGAGCAGTTCTTC
CDR3aa: CASSAGPGIYNEQFF

abundance: NA
v_gene: TRBV12-3/TRBV12-4
j_gene: TRBJ2-7
d_gene: NA
CDR3nt: TGTGCCAGCAGTTTAGGTAGCTCCCTAGTATCCCTTGTCGAGCAGTACTTC
CDR3aa: CASSLGSSLVSLVEQYF

abundance: NA
v_gene: TRBV12-5
j_gene: TRBJ2-1
d_gene: TRBD1
CDR3nt: TGTGCTAGTGGTTCCCGAACAGGGGGCAATGAGCAGTTCTTC
CDR3aa: CASGSRTGGNEQFF

abundance: NA
v_gene: TRBV20-1
j_gene: TRBJ2-7
d_gene: TRBD1
CDR3nt: TGCAGTGCTAGAGCAGGGGGCGGGACCTACGAGCAGTACTTC
CDR3aa: CSARAGGGTYEQYF

abundance: many
v_gene: TRBV7-2
j_gene: TRBJ2-1
d_gene: TRBD2
CDR3nt: TGTGCCAGCAGCTTAGGGGGACTAGCGGGTTACAATGAGCAGTTCTTC
CDR3aa: CASSLGGLAGYNEQFF

abundance: few
v_gene: TRBV14
j_gene: TRBJ1-2
d_gene: NA
CDR3nt: TGTGCCAGCAGCCAAGAGTTGTCTAGGGGCTACACCTTC
CDR3aa: CASSQELSRGYTF

abundance: NA
v_gene: TRBV20-1
j_gene: TRBJ1-5
d_gene: TRBD1
CDR3nt: TGCAGTGCTAGTCTCGCGGGGGAGGGGGCACAGCCCCAGCATTTT
CDR3aa: CSASLAGEGAQPQHF

abundance: NA
v_gene: TRBV9
j_gene: TRBJ1-2
d_gene: NA
CDR3nt: TGTGCCAGCAGCGTAGGTGGGGAGGGTAGTGGCTACACCTTC
CDR3aa: CASSVGGEGSGYTF

abundance: NA
v_gene: TRBV20-1
j_gene: TRBJ2-2
d_gene: NA
CDR3nt: TGCAGTGCAAGGAAGGTTGGGACTCCACTTCACACCGGGGAGCTGTTTTTT
CDR3aa: CSARKVGTPLHTGELFF

abundance: NA
v_gene: TRBV5-1
j_gene: TRBJ2-1
d_gene: NA
CDR3nt: TGCGCCAGCAGCTGGGCCCCGGGGTTGTACAATGAGCAGTTCTTC
CDR3aa: CASSWAPGLYNEQFF

abundance: NA
v_gene: TRBV20-1
j_gene: TRBJ2-1
d_gene: TRBD2
CDR3nt: TGCAGTGCTAGTCCTGGCCTAGCGGCCTCCTACAATGAGCAGTTCTTC
CDR3aa: CSASPGLAASYNEQFF

abundance: NA
v_gene: TRBV12-3/TRBV12-4
j_gene: TRBJ2-5
d_gene: TRBD1
CDR3nt: TGTGCCAGCAGTCACGGACAGGAAGAGACCCAGTACTTC
CDR3aa: CASSHGQEETQYF

abundance: few
v_gene: TRBV6-2/TRBV6-3
j_gene: TRBJ2-3
d_gene: TRBD1
CDR3nt: TGTGCCAGCAGCTCCCGGTCGACAGGGCTCACAGATACGCAGTATTTT
CDR3aa: CASSSRSTGLTDTQYF

abundance: NA
v_gene: TRBV6-2/TRBV6-3
j_gene: TRBJ2-7
d_gene: NA
CDR3nt: TGTGCCAGCAGTTATGGGGGTCGTCGAGAGCAGTACTTC
CDR3aa: CASSYGGRREQYF

abundance: NA
v_gene: TRBV5-4
j_gene: TRBJ2-5
d_gene: NA
CDR3nt: TGTGCCAGCAGGATAAGGGGGTCATGGGAGACCCAGTACTTC
CDR3aa: CASRIRGSWETQYF

abundance: few
v_gene: TRBV28
j_gene: TRBJ2-5
d_gene: TRBD2
CDR3nt: TGTGCCAGCAGCACAGTATCCGGGGGGGAGACCCAGTACTTC
CDR3aa: CASSTVSGGETQYF

abundance: NA
v_gene: TRBV6-2/TRBV6-3
j_gene: TRBJ2-1
d_gene: NA
CDR3nt: TGTGCCAGCAGAGTGGGGACGATCCTCGTTGATGGGGAGCAGTTCTTC
CDR3aa: CASRVGTILVDGEQFF

abundance: NA
v_gene: TRBV20-1
j_gene: TRBJ2-7
d_gene: NA
CDR3nt: TGCATATATTTAGTCCGGGATTCCTACTACGAGCAGTACTTC
CDR3aa: CIYLVRDSYYEQYF

abundance: few
v_gene: TRBV7-8
j_gene: TRBJ2-4
d_gene: TRBD1
CDR3nt: TGTGCCAGCAGCGGGGGACAGGGCGGAAACATTCAGTACTTC
CDR3aa: CASSGGQGGNIQYF

abundance: NA
v_gene: TRBV28
j_gene: TRBJ2-7
d_gene: NA
CDR3nt: TGTGCCAGGACAAAGGTCGGAGCCACTTTGATTGCTGAATACGAGCAGTACTTC
CDR3aa: CARTKVGATLIAEYEQYF

abundance: NA
v_gene: TRBV6-2/TRBV6-3
j_gene: TRBJ2-1
d_gene: TRBD2
CDR3nt: TGTGCCAGCAGACCGCGGGGGGCGGAGAACCCCAATGAGCAGTTCTTC
CDR3aa: CASRPRGAENPNEQFF

abundance: NA
v_gene: TRBV7-6
j_gene: TRBJ2-1
d_gene: NA
CDR3nt: TGTGCCAGCAGCTTATCAAAGTACAATGAGCAGTTCTTC
CDR3aa: CASSLSKYNEQFF

abundance: NA
v_gene: TRBV7-9
j_gene: TRBJ2-7
d_gene: TRBD2
CDR3nt: TGTGCCAGCAGCCGTCTAGCGGGAGGGGGCTACGAGCAGTACTTC
CDR3aa: CASSRLAGGGYEQYF

abundance: once
v_gene: TRBV9
j_gene: TRBJ2-3
d_gene: TRBD2
CDR3nt: TGTGCCAGCAGCGTGGCGGGAGATTCGAGCACAGATACGCAGTATTTT
CDR3aa: CASSVAGDSSTDTQYF

abundance: NA
v_gene: TRBV6-2/TRBV6-3
j_gene: TRBJ2-3
d_gene: NA
CDR3nt: TGTGCCAGCAGGGCCCGGGTAGACACGCAGTATTTT
CDR3aa: CASRARVDTQYF

abundance: NA
v_gene: TRBV3-1
j_gene: TRBJ1-1
d_gene: NA
CDR3nt: TGTGCCAGCAGCCCGGGACCGGGACGGGAGTACGAAGCTTTCTTT
CDR3aa: CASSPGPGREYEAFF

abundance: few
v_gene: TRBV7-9
j_gene: TRBJ1-1
d_gene: NA
CDR3nt: TGTGCCAGCAGCTTGGGTGGCGGGCGCGGCACTGAAGCTTTCTTT
CDR3aa: CASSLGGGRGTEAFF

abundance: NA
v_gene: TRBV4-1
j_gene: TRBJ2-7
d_gene: NA
CDR3nt: TGCGCCAGCAGCCCCCCGGGACGTTCCTACGAGCAGTACTTC
CDR3aa: CASSPPGRSYEQYF

abundance: NA
v_gene: TRBV10-3
j_gene: TRBJ2-1
d_gene: TRBD1
CDR3nt: TGTGCCATCACCGAGACAGGGCTCGGAGCGAGAACCTACAATGAGCAGTTCTTC
CDR3aa: CAITETGLGARTYNEQFF

abundance: NA
v_gene: TRBV28
j_gene: TRBJ1-5
d_gene: TRBD1
CDR3nt: TGTGCCAGCAGTTTCCGTGACAGGGGTCTTCTTGAAGCCCAGCATTTT
CDR3aa: CASSFRDRGLLEAQHF

abundance: many
v_gene: TRBV29-1
j_gene: TRBJ2-1
d_gene: TRBD2
CDR3nt: TGCAGCGTTGTTGGTAGCGGGGGATACAATGAGCAGTTCTTC
CDR3aa: CSVVGSGGYNEQFF

abundance: few
v_gene: TRBV20-1
j_gene: TRBJ2-2
d_gene: NA
CDR3nt: TGCAGTGCTAGCTGGCCAGTCACCGGGGAGCTGTTTTTT
CDR3aa: CSASWPVTGELFF

abundance: NA
v_gene: TRBV2
j_gene: TRBJ2-7
d_gene: TRBD1
CDR3nt: TGTGCCAGCAGCGGCCGACGACAGGGATCGGTATATGAGCAGTACTTC
CDR3aa: CASSGRRQGSVYEQYF

abundance: few
v_gene: TRBV20-1
j_gene: TRBJ2-7
d_gene: NA
CDR3nt: TGCAGTGCGCCTGGACAATTCTCCTACGAGCAGTACTTC
CDR3aa: CSAPGQFSYEQYF

abundance: NA
v_gene: TRBV20-1
j_gene: TRBJ1-2
d_gene: NA
CDR3nt: TGCAGTGCTAAACCCTCCGGTAACTATGGCTACACCTTC
CDR3aa: CSAKPSGNYGYTF

abundance: NA
v_gene: TRBV20-1
j_gene: TRBJ2-3
d_gene: NA
CDR3nt: TGCAGTGCTCCGACCTCTGCAGCAGATACGCAGTATTTT
CDR3aa: CSAPTSAADTQYF

abundance: NA
v_gene: TRBV18
j_gene: TRBJ1-1
d_gene: TRBD1
CDR3nt: TGTGCCAGCTCACCTCGACAGGGAACATCGAACACTGAAGCTTTCTTT
CDR3aa: CASSPRQGTSNTEAFF